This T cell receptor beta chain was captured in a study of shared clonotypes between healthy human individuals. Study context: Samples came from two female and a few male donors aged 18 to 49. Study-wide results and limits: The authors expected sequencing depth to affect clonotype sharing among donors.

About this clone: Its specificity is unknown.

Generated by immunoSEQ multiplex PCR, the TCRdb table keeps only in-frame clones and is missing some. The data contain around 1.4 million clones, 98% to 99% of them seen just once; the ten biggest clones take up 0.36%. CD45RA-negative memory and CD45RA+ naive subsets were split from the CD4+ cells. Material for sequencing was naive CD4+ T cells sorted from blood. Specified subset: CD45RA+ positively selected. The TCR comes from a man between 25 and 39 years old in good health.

The CDR3 protein is CASSIQTQETQYF. The CDR3 coding sequence is TGTGCCAGTAGTATCCAAACCCAAGAGACCCAGTACTTC. The genes are TRBV19 and TRBJ2-5; D call uncertain. V dropped 3 bases and J dropped 1 base, with 6 bases sitting between them. The CDR3 sequence is 13 residues long. Germline loops: CDR1 LNHDA, CDR2 SQIVND (reference sequence).